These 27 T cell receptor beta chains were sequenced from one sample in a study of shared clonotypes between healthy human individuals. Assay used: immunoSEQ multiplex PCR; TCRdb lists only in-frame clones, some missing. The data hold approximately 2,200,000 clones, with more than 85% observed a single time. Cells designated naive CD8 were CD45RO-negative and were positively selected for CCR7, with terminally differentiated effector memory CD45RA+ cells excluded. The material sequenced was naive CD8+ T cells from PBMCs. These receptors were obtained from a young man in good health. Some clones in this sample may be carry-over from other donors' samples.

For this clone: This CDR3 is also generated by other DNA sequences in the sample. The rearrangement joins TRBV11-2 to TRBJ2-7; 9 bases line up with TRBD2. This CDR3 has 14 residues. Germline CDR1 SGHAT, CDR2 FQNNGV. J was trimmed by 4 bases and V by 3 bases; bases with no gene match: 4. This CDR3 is CASSFAGGPYEQYF. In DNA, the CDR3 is TGTGCCAGCAGCTTCGCGGGAGGGCCGTACGAGCAGTACTTC. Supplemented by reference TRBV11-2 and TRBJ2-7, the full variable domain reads EAGVAQSPRYKIIEKRQSVAFWCNPISGHATLYWYQQILGQGPKLLIQFQNNGVVDDSQLPKDRFSAERLKGVDSTLKIQPAKLEDSAVYLCASSFAGGPYEQYFGPGTRLTVT.

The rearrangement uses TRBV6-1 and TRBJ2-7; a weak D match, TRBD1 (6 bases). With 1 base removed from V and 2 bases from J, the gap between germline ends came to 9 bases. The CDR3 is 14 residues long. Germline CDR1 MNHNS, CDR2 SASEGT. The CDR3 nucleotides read TGTGCCAGCAGTGAAGGAAGACAGGCCTACGAGCAGTACTTC. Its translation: CASSEGRQAYEQYF.

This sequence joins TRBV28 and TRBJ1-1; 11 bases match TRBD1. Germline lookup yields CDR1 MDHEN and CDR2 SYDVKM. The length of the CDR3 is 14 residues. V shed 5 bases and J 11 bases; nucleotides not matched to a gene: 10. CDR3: CASSRTGGKGVAFF. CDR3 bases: TGTGCCAGCAGTCGGACAGGGGGCAAGGGAGTGGCTTTCTTT.

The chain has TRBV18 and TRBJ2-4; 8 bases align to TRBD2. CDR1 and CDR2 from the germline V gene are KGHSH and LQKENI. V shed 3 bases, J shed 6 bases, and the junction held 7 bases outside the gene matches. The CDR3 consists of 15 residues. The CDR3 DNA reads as TGTGCCAGCTCACCCCAAAGCGGGAGAGGAAACATTCAGTACTTC. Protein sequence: CASSPQSGRGNIQYF.

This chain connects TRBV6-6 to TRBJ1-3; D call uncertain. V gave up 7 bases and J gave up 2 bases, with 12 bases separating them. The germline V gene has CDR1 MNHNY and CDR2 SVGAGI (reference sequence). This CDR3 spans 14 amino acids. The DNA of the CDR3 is TGTGCCAGCACCTCGGGGAGCCCTGGAAACACCATATATTTT. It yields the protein CASTSGSPGNTIYF.

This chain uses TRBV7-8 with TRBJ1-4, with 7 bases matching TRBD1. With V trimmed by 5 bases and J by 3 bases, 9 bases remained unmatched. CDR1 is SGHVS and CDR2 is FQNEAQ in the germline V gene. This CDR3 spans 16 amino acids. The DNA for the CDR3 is TGTGCCAGCAGCGCAAACAGGGGAGGGCCTAATGAAAAACTGTTTTTT. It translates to CASSANRGGPNEKLFF. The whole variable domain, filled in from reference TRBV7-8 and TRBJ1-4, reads GAGVSQSPRYKVAKRGQDVALRCDPISGHVSLFWYQQALGQGPEFLTYFQNEAQLDKSGLPSDRFFAERPEGSVSTLKIQRTQQEDSAVYLCASSANRGGPNEKLFFGSGTQLSVL.

CDR3 DNA sequence: TGTGCCAGCAGTGGTCGGGGAACGGGGGATCAGCCCCAGCATTTT. Its protein is CASSGRGTGDQPQHF. The V and J genes are TRBV6-1 and TRBJ1-5, with D perhaps matching TRBD1 (5 bases). The V and J ends lost 4 bases and 5 bases respectively, with 15 bases between them. This CDR3 is 15 amino acids long. CDR1 and CDR2 (germline): MNHNS, SASEGT.

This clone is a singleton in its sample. Here the CDR3 DNA reads TGCGCCAGCAGCGGCCTACTAGCGGGAGTCTACAATGAGCAGTTCTTC. It specifies CASSGLLAGVYNEQFF. This sequence joins TRBV5-1 and TRBJ2-1; the match to TRBD2 covers 11 bases. In germline, CDR1 is SGHRS, CDR2 YFSETQ. V dropped 4 bases and J dropped 3; count of bases not matched to a gene: 6. The CDR3 extends over 16 amino acids.

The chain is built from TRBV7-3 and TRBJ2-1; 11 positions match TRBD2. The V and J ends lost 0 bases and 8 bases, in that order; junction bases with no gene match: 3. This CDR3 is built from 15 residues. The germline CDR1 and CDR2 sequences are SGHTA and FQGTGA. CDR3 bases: TGTGCCAGCAGCTTAACGGGTAGCGGGAGGGATGAGCAGTTCTTC. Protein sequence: CASSLTGSGRDEQFF.

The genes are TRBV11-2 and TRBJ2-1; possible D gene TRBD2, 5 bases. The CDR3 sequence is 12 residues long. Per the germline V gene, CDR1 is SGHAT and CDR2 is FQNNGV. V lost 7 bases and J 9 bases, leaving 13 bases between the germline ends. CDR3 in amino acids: CASTLAWGEQFF. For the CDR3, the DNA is TGTGCCAGCACCCTAGCCTGGGGTGAGCAGTTCTTC.

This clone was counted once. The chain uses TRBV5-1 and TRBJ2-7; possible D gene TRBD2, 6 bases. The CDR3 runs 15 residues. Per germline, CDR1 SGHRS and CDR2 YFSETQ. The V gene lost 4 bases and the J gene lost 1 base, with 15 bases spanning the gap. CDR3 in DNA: TGCGCCAGCAGCCCGCCGGGAGCGCAGTCCTACGAGCAGTACTTC. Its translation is CASSPPGAQSYEQYF.

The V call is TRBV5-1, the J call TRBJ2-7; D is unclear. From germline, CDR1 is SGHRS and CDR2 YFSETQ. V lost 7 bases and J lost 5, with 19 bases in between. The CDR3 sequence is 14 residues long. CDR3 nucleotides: TGCGCCAGCTCCGACCAGGTGCCCCTCGACGAGCAGTACTTC. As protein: CASSDQVPLDEQYF.

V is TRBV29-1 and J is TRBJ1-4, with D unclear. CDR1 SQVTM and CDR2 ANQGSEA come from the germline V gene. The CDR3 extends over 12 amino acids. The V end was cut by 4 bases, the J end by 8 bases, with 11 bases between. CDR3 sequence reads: CSVGEGREKLFF. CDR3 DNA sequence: TGCAGCGTTGGGGAGGGCCGCGAAAAACTGTTTTTT.

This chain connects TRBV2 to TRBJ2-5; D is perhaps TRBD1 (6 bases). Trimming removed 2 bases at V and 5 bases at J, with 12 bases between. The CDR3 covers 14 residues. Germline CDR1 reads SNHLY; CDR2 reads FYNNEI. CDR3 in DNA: TGTGCCAGCAGTGAATTTAGGGGGTGGGAGACCCAGTACTTC. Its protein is CASSEFRGWETQYF.

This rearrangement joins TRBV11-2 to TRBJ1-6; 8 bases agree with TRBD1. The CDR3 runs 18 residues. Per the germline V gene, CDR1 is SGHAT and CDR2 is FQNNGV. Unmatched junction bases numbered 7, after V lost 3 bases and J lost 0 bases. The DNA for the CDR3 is TGTGCCAGCAGCTTGGGCAGGGGGCTGGGCTCCTATAATTCACCCCTCCACTTT. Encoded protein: CASSLGRGLGSYNSPLHF.

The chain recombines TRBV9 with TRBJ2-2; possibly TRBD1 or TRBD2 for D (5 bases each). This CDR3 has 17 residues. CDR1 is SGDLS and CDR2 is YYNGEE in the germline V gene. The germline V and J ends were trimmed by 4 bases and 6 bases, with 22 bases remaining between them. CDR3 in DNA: TGTGCCAGCAGCCTAGGGACCCGCTTGCGGAGCGCCGGGGAGCTGTTTTTT. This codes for CASSLGTRLRSAGELFF.

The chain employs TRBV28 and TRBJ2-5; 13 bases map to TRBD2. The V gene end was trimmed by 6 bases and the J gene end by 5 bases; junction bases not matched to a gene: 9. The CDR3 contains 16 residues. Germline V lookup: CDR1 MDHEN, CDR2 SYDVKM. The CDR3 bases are TGTGCCAGCAGCTCCCGACTAGCGGGAGGTGGGGAGACCCAGTACTTC. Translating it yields CASSSRLAGGGETQYF.

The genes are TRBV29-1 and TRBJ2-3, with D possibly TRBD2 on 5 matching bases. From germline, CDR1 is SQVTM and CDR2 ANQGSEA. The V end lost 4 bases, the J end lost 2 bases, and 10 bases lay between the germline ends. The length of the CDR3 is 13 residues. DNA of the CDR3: TGCAGCGTTGGGAGGCGTTACACAGATACGCAGTATTTT. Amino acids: CSVGRRYTDTQYF.

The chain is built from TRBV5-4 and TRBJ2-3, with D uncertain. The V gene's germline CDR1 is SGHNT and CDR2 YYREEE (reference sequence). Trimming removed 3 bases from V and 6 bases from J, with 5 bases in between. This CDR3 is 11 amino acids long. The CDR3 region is CASSSADTQYF. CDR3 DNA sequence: TGTGCCAGCAGCTCGGCGGATACGCAGTATTTT.

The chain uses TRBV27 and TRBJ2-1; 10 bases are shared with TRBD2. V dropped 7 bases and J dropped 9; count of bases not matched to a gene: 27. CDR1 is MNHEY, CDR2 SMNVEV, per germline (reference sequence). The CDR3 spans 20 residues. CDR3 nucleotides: TGTGCCAGCAACGACAGGGGTCAGGGGGCTAGCGGGAGAAAAGTCTTTGAGCAGTTCTTC. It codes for CASNDRGQGASGRKVFEQFF.

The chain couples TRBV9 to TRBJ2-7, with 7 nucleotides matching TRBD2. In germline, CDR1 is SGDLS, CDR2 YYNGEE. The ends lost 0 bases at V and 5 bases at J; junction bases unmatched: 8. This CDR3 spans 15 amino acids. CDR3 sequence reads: CASSVEGGRTNEQYF. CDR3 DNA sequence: TGTGCCAGCAGCGTAGAAGGCGGGAGAACTAACGAGCAGTACTTC.

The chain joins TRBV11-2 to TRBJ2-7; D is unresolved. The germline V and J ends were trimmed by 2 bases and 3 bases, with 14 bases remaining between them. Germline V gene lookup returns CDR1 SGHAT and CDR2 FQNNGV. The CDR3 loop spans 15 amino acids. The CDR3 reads CASSLTMRLNYEQYF. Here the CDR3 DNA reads TGTGCCAGCAGCTTAACGATGCGGCTAAACTACGAGCAGTACTTC.

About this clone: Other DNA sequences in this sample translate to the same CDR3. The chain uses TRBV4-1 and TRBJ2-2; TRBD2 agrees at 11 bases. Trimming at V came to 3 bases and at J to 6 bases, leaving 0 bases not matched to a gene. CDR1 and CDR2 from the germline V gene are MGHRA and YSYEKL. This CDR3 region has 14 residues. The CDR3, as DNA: TGCGCCAGCAGCCAGGGACTAGCGGCCGGGGAGCTGTTTTTT. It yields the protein CASSQGLAAGELFF.

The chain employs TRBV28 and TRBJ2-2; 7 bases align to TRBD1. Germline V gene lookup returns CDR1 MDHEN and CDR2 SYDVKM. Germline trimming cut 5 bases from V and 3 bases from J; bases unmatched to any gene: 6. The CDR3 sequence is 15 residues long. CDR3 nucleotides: TGTGCCAGCAGTCAAATGACAGGGCACACCGGGGAGCTGTTTTTT. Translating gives CASSQMTGHTGELFF.

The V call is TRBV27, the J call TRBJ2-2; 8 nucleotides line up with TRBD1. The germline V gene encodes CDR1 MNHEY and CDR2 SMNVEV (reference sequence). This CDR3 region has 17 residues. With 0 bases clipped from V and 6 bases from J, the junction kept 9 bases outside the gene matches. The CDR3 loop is CASSLSAGTGLAGELFF. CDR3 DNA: TGTGCCAGCAGTTTATCGGCGGGGACAGGCTTGGCCGGGGAGCTGTTTTTT.

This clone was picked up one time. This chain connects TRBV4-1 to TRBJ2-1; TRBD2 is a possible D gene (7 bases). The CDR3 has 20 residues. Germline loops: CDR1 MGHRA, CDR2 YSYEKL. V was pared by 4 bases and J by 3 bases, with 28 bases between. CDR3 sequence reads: CASSPQGSMGGRGGYNEQFF. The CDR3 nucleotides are TGCGCCAGCAGCCCCCAGGGCTCCATGGGCGGAAGGGGGGGCTACAATGAGCAGTTCTTC.

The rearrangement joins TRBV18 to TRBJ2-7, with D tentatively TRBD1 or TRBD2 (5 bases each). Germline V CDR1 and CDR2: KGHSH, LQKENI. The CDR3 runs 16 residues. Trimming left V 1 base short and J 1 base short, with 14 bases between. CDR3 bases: TGTGCCAGCTCACCACTTGGACGGGGCCAATCCTACGAGCAGTACTTC. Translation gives CASSPLGRGQSYEQYF.